This T cell receptor (beta chain) was identified in a study of blood T cells in healthy people across ages. CDR1 is SGHRS and CDR2 is YFSETQ in the germline V gene. V shed 4 bases and J shed 0 bases, with 17 bases lying between them. The CDR3 totals 18 residues. The authors ran a second PCR of 7 to 11 cycles using a sample-barcoded 5' primer and a J-beta primer mix. In TCRdb, the 5' RACE reads were re-called with MiXCR into one record per CDR3 protein. The sample contains 800,000 or so distinct CDR3 sequences, roughly 60% of which appear only once. This receptor was taken from a man between 25 and 39 years old in good health. The sample taken for sequencing was blood. This rearrangement joins TRBV5-1 to TRBJ1-6, with a tentative D call TRBD1 (5 bases). CDR3 bases: TGCGCCAGCAGCATTGGGACCGCCGATACCTCCTATAATTCACCCCTCCACTTT. Amino acids: CASSIGTADTSYNSPLHF.